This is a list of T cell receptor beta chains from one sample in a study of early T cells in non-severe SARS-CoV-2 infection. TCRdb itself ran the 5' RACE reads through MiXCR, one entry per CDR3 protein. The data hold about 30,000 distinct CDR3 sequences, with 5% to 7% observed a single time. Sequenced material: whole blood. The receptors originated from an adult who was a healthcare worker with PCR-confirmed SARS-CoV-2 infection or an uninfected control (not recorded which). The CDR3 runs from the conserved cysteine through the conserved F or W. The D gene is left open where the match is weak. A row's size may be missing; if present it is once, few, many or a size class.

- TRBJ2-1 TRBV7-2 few TGTGCCAGCAGCCAAGACTCTAGCTCCTACAATGAGCAGTTCTTC CASSQDSSSYNEQFF
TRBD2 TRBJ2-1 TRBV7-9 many TGTGCCAGCAGCCCGGGACTAGCGGTCGACTACAATGAGCAGTTCTTC CASSPGLAVDYNEQFF
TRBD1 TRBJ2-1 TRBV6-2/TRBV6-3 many TGTGCCAGCAGGACCGGGACAGGGGGTAATGAGCAGTTCTTC CASRTGTGGNEQFF
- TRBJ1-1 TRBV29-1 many TGCAGCGTTGAACGGGTCGGTTCGAACACTGAAGCTTTCTTT CSVERVGSNTEAFF
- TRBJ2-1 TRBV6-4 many TGTGCCAGCAGTGACTGGCTGGGTGAGCAGTTCTTC CASSDWLGEQFF
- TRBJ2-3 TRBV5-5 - TGTGCCAGCAGCTTAGTTAACATGGGATGGACAGATACGCAGTATTTT CASSLVNMGWTDTQYF
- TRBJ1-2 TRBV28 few TGTGCCAGCAGTTTGCAAACCCCTAATCGTGGCTACACCTTC CASSLQTPNRGYTF
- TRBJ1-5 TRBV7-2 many TGTGCCAGCAGCCCTTGGGCCACCGAGGGGCAGCCCCAGCATTTT CASSPWATEGQPQHF
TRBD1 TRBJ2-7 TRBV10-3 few TGTGCCATCAGTGAGGGACAGGGGGGCCACGAGCAGTACTTC CAISEGQGGHEQYF
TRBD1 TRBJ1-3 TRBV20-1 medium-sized TGCAGTGCTAAGTCAACAGGGGTAGGAGGAAACACCATATATTTT CSAKSTGVGGNTIYF
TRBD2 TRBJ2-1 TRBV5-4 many TGTGCCAGCAGCTTGGGGACTATGGGACTAGCGGGGGGCAATGAGCAGTTCTTC CASSLGTMGLAGGNEQFF
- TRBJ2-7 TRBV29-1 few TGCAGCGTTGAATCGGGCAGGGGAAGGTACGAGCAGTACTTC CSVESGRGRYEQYF
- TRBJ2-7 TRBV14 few TGTGCCAGCAGCAAAGTATTCGCGGAGTACGAGCAGTACTTC CASSKVFAEYEQYF
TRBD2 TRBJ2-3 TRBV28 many TGTGCCAGCAGCTTAAAAAGACTAGCGGGAGGGACTGATACGCAGTATTTT CASSLKRLAGGTDTQYF
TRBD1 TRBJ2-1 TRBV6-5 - TGTGCCAGCAGTTATCTCGGACAGGGAGTTTCCAATGAGCAGTTCTTC CASSYLGQGVSNEQFF
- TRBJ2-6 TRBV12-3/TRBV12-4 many TGTGCCAGCAGTTTACGGACCTCTGGGGCCAACGTCCTGACTTTC CASSLRTSGANVLTF
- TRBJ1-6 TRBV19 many TGTGCCAGTACCGTGGACTTCAGCTCCTATAATTCACCCCTCCACTTT CASTVDFSSYNSPLHF
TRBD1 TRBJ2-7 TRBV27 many TGTGCCAGCAGAGAAAAGGGACAGACCTACTACGAGCAGTACTTC CASREKGQTYYEQYF
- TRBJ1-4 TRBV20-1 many TGCAGTGCTACCCTTGCAACTAATGAAAAACTGTTTTTT CSATLATNEKLFF
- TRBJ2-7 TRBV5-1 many TGCGCCAGCACCTCCGGGCTACGGTCCCTCTCCTACGAGCAGTACTTC CASTSGLRSLSYEQYF
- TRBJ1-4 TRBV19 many TGTGCCAGTAAGTGGCAGGGAAAAGAAAAACTGTTTTTT CASKWQGKEKLFF
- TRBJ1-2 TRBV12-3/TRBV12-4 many TGTGCCAGCAGTTCGGGACGGACCTATGGCTACACCTTC CASSSGRTYGYTF
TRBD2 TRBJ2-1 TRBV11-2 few TGTGCCAGCAGCTTCTTTCTAGCGGGGGGCCAATACAATGAGCAGTTCTTC CASSFFLAGGQYNEQFF
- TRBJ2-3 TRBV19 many TGTGCCAGTACGGATGTGAACACAGATACGCAGTATTTT CASTDVNTDTQYF
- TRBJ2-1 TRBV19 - TGTGCCAGTAGTCCCCTGGAGAGCCAACTCTATAATGAGCAGTTCTTC CASSPLESQLYNEQFF
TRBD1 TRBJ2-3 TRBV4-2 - TGTGCCAGCAGCCAAGATACAGGGGGCTCGGGGACAGATACGCAGTATTTT CASSQDTGGSGTDTQYF
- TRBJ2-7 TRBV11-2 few TGTGCCAGCAGCTTGAGGCAGCTAAGCTACGAGCAGTACTTC CASSLRQLSYEQYF
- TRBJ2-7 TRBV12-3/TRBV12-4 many TGTGCCAGCAGACCCGGGGGTCACGAGCAGTACTTC CASRPGGHEQYF
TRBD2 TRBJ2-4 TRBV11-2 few TGTGCCAGCAGCACAGGACTAGCGGGAGACATTCAGTACTTC CASSTGLAGDIQYF